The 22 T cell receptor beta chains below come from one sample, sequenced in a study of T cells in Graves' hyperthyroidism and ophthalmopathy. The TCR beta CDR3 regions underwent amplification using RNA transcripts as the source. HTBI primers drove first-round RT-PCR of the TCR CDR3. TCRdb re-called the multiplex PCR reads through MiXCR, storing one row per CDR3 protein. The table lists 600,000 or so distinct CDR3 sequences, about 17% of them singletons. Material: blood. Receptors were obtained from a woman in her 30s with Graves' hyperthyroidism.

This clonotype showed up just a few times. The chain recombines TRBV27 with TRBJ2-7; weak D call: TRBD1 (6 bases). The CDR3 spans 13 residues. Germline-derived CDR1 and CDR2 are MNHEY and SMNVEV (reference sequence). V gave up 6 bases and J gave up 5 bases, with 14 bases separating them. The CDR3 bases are TGTGCCAGCAGATTCACAGGGACGCACGAGCAGTACTTC. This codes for CASRFTGTHEQYF.

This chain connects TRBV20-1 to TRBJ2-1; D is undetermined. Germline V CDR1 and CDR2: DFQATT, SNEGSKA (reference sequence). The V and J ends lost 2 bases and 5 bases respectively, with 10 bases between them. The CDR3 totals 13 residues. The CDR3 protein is CSARRSWDNEQFF. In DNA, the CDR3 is TGCAGTGCTAGAAGGTCGTGGGACAATGAGCAGTTCTTC.

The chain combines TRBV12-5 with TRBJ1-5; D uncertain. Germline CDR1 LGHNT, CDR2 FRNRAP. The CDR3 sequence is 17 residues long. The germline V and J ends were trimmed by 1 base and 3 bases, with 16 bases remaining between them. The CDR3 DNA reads TGTGCTAGTGGTTTGGAAGCCTCCCTTCGTCCCAATCAGCCCCAGCATTTT. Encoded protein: CASGLEASLRPNQPQHF. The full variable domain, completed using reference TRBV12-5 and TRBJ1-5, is DARVTQTPRHKVTEMGQEVTMRCQPILGHNTVFWYRQTMMQGLELLAYFRNRAPLDDSGMPKDRFSAEMPDATLATLKIQPSEPRDSAVYFCASGLEASLRPNQPQHFGDGTRLSIL.

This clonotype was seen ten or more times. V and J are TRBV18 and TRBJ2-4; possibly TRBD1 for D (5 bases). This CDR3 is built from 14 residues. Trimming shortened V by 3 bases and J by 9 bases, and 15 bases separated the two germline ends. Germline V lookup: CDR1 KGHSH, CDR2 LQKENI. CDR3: CASSPQDIQGIQYF. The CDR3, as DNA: TGTGCCAGCTCACCCCAGGACATCCAGGGCATTCAGTACTTC.

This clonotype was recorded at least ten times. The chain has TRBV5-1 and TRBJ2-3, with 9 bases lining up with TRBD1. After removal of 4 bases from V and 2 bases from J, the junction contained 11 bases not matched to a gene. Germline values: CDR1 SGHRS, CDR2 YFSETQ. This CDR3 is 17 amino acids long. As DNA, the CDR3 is TGCGCCAGCAGCCCCCTGACTCTACAGGGGGCCACAGATACGCAGTATTTT. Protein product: CASSPLTLQGATDTQYF.

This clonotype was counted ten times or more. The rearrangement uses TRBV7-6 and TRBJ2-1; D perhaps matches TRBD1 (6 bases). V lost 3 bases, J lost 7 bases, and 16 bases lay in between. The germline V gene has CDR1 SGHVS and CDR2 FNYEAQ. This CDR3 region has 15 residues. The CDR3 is CASSFAKLQGNEQFF. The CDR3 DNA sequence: TGTGCCAGCAGCTTTGCAAAACTTCAGGGGAATGAGCAGTTCTTC.

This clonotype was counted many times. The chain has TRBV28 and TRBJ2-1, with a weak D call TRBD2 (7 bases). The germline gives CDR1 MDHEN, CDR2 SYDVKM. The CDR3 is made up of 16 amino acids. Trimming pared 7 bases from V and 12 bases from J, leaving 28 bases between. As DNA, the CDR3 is TGTGCCAGCAACCGAATTTGGTCGACAGGAGGCGGGGGGCAGTTCTTC. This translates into CASNRIWSTGGGGQFF.

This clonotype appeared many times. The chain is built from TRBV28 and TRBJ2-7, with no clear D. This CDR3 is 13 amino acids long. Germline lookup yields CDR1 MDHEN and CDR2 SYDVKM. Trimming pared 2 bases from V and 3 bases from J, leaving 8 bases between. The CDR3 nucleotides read TGTGCCAGCAGTTTAGGGCGGTTCTACGAGCAGTACTTC. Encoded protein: CASSLGRFYEQYF. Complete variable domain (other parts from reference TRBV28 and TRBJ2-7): DVKVTQSSRYLVKRTGEKVFLECVQDMDHENMFWYRQDPGLGLRLIYFSYDVKMKEKGDIPEGYSVSREKKERFSLILESASTNQTSMYLCASSLGRFYEQYFGPGTRLTVT.

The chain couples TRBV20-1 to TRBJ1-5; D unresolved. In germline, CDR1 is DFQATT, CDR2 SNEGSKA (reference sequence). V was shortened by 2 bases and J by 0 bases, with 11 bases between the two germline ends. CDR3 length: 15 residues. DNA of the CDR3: TGCAGTGCTAGACTGGGAGTTTATAGCAATCAGCCCCAGCATTTT. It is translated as CSARLGVYSNQPQHF.

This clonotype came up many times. The CDR3: CASSLAMGSEQYF. CDR3 bases: TGTGCCAGCAGCCTTGCTATGGGATCCGAGCAGTACTTC. The genes are TRBV5-6 and TRBJ2-7; D ambiguous. From germline, CDR1 is SGHDT and CDR2 YYEEEE. The CDR3 length is 13 residues. Trimming stripped 4 bases from V and 6 bases from J, with 14 bases between. The whole variable domain, remainder taken from reference TRBV5-6 and TRBJ2-7, is DAGVTQSPTHLIKTRGQQVTLRCSPKSGHDTVSWYQQALGQGPQFIFQYYEEEERQRGNFPDRFSGHQFPNYSSELNVNALLLGDSALYLCASSLAMGSEQYFGPGTRLTVT.

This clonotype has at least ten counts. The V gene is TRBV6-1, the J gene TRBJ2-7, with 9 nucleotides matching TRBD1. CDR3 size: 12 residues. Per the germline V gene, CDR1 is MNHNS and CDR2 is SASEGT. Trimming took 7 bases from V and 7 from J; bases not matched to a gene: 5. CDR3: CASKGQGWEQYF. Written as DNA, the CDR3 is TGTGCCAGCAAGGGACAGGGATGGGAGCAGTACTTC.

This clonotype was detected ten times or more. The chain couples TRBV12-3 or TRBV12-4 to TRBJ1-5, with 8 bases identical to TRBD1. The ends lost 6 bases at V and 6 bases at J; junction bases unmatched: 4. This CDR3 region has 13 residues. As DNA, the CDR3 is TGTGCCAGCAGCTATGACAGGGGTCAGCCCCAGCATTTT. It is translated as CASSYDRGQPQHF.

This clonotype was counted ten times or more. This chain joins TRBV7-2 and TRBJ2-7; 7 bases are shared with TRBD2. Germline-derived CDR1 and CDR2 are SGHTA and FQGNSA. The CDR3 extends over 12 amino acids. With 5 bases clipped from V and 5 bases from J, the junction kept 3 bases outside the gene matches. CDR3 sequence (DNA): TGTGCCAGCAGCCATGGGGGGGACGAGCAGTACTTC. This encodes CASSHGGDEQYF.

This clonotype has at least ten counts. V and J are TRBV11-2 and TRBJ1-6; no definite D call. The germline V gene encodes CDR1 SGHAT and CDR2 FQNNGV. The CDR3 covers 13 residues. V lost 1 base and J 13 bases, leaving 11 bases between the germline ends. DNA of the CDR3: TGTGCCAGCAGCTTAGCGGCTTCTAGCCCCCTCCACTTT. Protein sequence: CASSLAASSPLHF.

CDR3 sequence: CATSRDSGPYEQYF. In DNA, the CDR3 is TGTGCCACCAGCAGAGATAGCGGTCCCTACGAGCAGTACTTC. V is TRBV15 and J is TRBJ2-7; D perhaps matches TRBD2 (6 bases). The CDR3 sequence is 14 residues long. The V gene's germline CDR1 is LNHNV and CDR2 YYDKDF (reference sequence). V was pared by 0 bases and J by 2 bases, with 8 bases between.

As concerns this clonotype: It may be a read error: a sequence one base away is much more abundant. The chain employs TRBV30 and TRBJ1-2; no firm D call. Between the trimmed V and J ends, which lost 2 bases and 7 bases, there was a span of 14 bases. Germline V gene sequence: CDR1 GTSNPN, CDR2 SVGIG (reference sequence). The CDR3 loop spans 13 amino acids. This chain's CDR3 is CAWSQAVWGGYTF. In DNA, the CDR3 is TGTGCCTGGAGTCAGGCAGTTTGGGGTGGCTACACCTTC.

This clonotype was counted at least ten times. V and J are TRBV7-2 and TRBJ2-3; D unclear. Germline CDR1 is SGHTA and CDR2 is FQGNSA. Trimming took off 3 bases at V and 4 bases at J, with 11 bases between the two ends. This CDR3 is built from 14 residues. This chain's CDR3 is CASSFGLGSDTQYF. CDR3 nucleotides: TGTGCCAGCAGCTTCGGGCTAGGGTCAGATACGCAGTATTTT.

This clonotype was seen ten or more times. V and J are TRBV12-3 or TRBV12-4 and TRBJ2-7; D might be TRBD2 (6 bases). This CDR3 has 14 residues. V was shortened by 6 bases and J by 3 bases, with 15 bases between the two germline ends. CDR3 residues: CASSKPTSFYEQYF. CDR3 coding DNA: TGTGCCAGCAGCAAACCGACTAGTTTCTACGAGCAGTACTTC.

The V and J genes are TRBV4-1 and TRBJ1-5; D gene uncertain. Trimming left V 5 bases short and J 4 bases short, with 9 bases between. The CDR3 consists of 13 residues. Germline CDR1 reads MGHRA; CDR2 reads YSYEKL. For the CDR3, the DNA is TGCGCCAGCAGCACCCAGAGTAATCAGCCCCAGCATTTT. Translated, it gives CASSTQSNQPQHF.

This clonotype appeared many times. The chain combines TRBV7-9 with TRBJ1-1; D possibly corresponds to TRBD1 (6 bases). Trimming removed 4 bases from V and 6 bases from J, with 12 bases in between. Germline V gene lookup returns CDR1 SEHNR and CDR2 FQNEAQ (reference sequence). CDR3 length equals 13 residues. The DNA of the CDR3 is TGTGCCAGCAGCTCCCAGGGACAAGCTGAAGCTTTCTTT. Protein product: CASSSQGQAEAFF.

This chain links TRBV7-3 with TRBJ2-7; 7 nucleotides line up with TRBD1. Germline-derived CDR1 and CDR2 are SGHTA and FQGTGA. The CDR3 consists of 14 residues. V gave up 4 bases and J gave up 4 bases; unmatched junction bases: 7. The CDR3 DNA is TGTGCCAGCAGCTCGACAGGGCACCCGTACGAGCAGTACTTC. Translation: CASSSTGHPYEQYF.

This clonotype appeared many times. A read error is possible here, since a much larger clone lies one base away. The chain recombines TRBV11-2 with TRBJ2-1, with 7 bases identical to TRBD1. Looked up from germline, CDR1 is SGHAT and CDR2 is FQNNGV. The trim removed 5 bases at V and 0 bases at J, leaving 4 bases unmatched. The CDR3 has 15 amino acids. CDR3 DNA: TGTGCCAGCAGCCAAAACAGGGGCTCCTACAATGAGCAGTTCTTC. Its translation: CASSQNRGSYNEQFF.